These 5 T cell receptor beta chains came from one sample sequenced in a study of graft-versus-host responses after intestinal transplantation. Sequencing was performed with immunoSEQ multiplex PCR; in TCRdb, only in-frame clones are kept and a portion is missing. The sample shows 9,500 to 13,000 clones, about 91% of them seen only once. Sequencing was performed on PBMCs, taken about 45 days after intestinal transplantation. The receptor source for this set is a human patient who received an intestinal transplant, so some T cells may come from the graft donor.

The chain is built from TRBV14 and TRBJ2-5; tentatively, D is TRBD2 (6 bases). The CDR3 spans 13 residues. The germline V gene has CDR1 SGHDN and CDR2 FVKESK. The V gene lost 1 base and the J gene lost 9 bases, with 12 bases spanning the gap. Here the CDR3 DNA reads TGTGCCAGCAGCCAAGGAGGCACGGGGGCCCAGTACTTC. It translates to CASSQGGTGAQYF. Together with reference TRBV14 and TRBJ2-5, the CDR3 gives the full variable domain: EAGVTQFPSHSVIEKGQTVTLRCDPISGHDNLYWYRRVMGKEIKFLLHFVKESKQDESGMPNNRFLAERTGGTYSTLKVQPAELEDSGVYFCASSQGGTGAQYFGPGTRLLVL.

The rearrangement links TRBV5-1 to TRBJ1-1, with TRBD1 identical over 8 bases. Germline CDR1 SGHRS, CDR2 YFSETQ. With 0 bases clipped from V and 4 bases from J, the junction kept 5 bases outside the gene matches. This CDR3 contains 15 residues. The CDR3 DNA sequence: TGCGCCAGCAGCTTGGGAGCAGGGGGCCTCACTGAAGCTTTCTTT. Protein product: CASSLGAGGLTEAFF.

This chain connects TRBV5-1 to TRBJ2-3; D uncertain. CDR3 length: 14 residues. Trimming took off 6 bases at V and 2 bases at J, with 13 bases between the two ends. The germline gives CDR1 SGHRS, CDR2 YFSETQ. CDR3 residues: CASTTISPTDTQYF. For the CDR3, the DNA is TGCGCCAGCACCACCATCTCACCCACAGATACGCAGTATTTT.

Here the CDR3 reads CASSVGYFEGSHGYTF. CDR3 coding DNA: TGTGCCAGCAGCGTAGGATATTTTGAGGGTTCCCACGGCTACACCTTC. The chain links TRBV9 to TRBJ1-2, with unresolved D. Germline V gene lookup returns CDR1 SGDLS and CDR2 YYNGEE. This CDR3 has 16 residues. V lost 0 bases and J lost 8, with 20 bases in between.

This clone has just one count. The chain couples TRBV25-1 to TRBJ1-1, with D perhaps matching TRBD1 (6 bases). V gave up 3 bases and J gave up 10 bases, with 18 bases separating them. The CDR3 spans 14 residues. Germline lookup yields CDR1 MGHDK and CDR2 SYGVNS. The CDR3 DNA reads as TGTGCCAGCAGTGATGCAGGGGAGGTTGTTGGAGCTTTCTTT. It encodes CASSDAGEVVGAFF.